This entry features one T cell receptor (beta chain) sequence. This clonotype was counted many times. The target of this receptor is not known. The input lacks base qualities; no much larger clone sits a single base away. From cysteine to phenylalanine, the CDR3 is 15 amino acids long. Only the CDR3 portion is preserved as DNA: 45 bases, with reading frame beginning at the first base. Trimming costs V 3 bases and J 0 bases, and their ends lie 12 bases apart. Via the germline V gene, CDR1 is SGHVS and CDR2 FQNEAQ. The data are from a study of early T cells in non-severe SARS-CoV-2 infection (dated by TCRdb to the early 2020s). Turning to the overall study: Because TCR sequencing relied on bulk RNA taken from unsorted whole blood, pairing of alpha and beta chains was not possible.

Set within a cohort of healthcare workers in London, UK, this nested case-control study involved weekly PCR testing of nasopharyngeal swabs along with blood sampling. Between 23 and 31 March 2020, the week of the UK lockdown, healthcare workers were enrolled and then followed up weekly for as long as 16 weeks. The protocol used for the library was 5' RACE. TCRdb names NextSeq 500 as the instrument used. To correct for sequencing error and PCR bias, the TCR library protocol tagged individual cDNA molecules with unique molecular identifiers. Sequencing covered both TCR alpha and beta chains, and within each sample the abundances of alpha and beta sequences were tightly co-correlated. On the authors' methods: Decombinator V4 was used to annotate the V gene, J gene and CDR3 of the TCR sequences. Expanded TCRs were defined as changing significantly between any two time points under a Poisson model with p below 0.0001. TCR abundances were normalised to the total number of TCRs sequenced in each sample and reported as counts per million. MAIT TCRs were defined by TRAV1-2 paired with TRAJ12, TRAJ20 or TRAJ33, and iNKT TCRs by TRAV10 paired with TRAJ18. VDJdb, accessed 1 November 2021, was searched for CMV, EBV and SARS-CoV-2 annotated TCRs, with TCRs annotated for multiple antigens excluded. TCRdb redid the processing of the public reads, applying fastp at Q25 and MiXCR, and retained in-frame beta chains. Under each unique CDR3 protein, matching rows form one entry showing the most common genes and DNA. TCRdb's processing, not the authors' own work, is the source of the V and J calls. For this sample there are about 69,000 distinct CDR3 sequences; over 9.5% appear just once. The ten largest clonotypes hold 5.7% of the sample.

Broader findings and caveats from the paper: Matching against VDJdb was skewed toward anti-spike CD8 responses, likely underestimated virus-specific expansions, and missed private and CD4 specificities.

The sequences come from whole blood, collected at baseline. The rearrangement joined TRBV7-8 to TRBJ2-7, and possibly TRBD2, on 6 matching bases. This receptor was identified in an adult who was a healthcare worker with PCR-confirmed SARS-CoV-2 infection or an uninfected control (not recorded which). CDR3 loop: CASSFSGLSSYEQYF. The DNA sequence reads TGTGCCAGCAGCTTTAGCGGTCTAAGCTCCTACGAGCAGTACTTC.